This TCR beta chain was recovered during a study of T cell responses to AZD1222 COVID-19 vaccine. Study observations and caveats: Researchers report vaccine-associated CD4 TCRs spanning spike, with dominance at 160-218 and 743-854. Clonal diversity may have been underestimated, and the donors were mostly white British, with more females than males. Sampling that yielded the repertoires occurred only after the peak T cell response. Baseline serostatus was positive in only a handful of AZD1222 recipients.

The table came from immunoSEQ multiplex PCR; TCRdb's copy has only in-frame clones and leaves some out. The profile shows 60,000 to 75,000 clones, 83% of them singletons. Regarding this clone: The target antigen is unknown.

Trimming took off 2 bases at V and 12 bases at J, with 14 bases between the two ends. The CDR3 runs to 13 residues. Germline V CDR1 and CDR2: MNHEY, SVGAGI. The sequence was obtained from an adult who received the AZD1222 COVID-19 vaccine. J is TRBJ2-4 and V is TRBV6-5; D is possibly TRBD1 or TRBD2 (5 bases each). Material: peripheral blood, obtained 28 days after the second AZD1222 dose. The CDR3 is CASSYGDPPHQYF. CDR3 sequence (DNA): TGTGCCAGCAGTTACGGGGACCCTCCCCATCAGTACTTC.